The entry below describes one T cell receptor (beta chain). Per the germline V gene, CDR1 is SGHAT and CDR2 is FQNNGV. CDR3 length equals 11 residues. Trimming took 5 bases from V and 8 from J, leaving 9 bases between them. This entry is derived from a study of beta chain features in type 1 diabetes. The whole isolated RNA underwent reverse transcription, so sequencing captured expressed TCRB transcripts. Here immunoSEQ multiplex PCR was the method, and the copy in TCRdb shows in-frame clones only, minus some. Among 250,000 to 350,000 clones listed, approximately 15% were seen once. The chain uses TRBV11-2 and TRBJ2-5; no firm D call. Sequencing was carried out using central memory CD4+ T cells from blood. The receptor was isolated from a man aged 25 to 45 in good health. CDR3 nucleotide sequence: TGTGCCAGCAGCCCGCAACTAACCCAGTACTTC. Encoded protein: CASSPQLTQYF.